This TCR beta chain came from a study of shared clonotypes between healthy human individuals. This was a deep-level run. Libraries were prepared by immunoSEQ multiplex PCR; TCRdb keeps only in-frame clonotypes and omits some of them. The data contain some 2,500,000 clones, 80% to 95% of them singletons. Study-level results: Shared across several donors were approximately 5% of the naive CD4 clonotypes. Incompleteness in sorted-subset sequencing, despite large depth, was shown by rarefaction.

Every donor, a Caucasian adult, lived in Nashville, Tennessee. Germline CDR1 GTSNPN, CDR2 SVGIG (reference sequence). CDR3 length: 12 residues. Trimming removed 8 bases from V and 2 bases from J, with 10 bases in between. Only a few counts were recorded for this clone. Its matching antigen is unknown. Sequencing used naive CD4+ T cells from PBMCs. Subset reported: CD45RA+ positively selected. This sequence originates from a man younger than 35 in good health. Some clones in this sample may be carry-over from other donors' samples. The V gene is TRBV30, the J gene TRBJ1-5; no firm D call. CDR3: CALGTGNQPQHF. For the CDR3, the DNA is TGTGCCCTCGGAACTGGCAATCAGCCCCAGCATTTT.